The clone carrying this T cell receptor (beta chain) showed up many times. The antigen is not known. These data come from a study of CD8 T cells in ankylosing spondylitis. The CDR3 spans 13 residues. Germline V gene lookup returns CDR1 KGHSH and CDR2 LQKENI. Unmatched junction bases numbered 3, after V lost 3 bases and J lost 5 bases. Generation of TCR beta libraries employed quantitative 5'-RACE incorporating molecular barcodes. TCRdb reprocessed the 5' RACE reads via MiXCR and lists one record per CDR3 protein. Of about 240,000 distinct CDR3 sequences listed, 7.5% to 9.5% are singletons. Study-level findings and limits: Seemingly distinctive of ankylosing spondylitis blood was a TCR beta motif formed by eight highly homologous variants. The authors found the disease-linked clones to be CD8+ and relatively rare in peripheral blood.

The sequence was collected from a female donor with ankylosing spondylitis or in good health (not recorded which). The V call is TRBV18, the J call TRBJ2-5, with 7 positions matching TRBD1. The source material was blood, either unsorted or a sorted T cell fraction (not recorded which). CDR3 nucleotides: TGTGCCAGCTCACCTCAAGGGGGCGAGACCCAGTACTTC. This translates into CASSPQGGETQYF.